This T cell receptor beta chain was obtained from a study of blood T cell repertoires in COVID-19. The V gene's germline CDR1 is PRHDT and CDR2 FYEKMQ (reference sequence). CDR3 size: 16 residues. J was trimmed by 7 bases and V by 5 bases; bases with no gene match: 12. The protocol was immunoSEQ multiplex PCR, while the TCRdb copy is restricted to in-frame clones and leaves out a portion. The sample lists around 190,000 clones, around nine tenths occurring once. The chain combines TRBV13 with TRBJ2-1; 9 nucleotides match TRBD2. The receptor was derived from a man aged 18 to 30 with active or convalescent COVID-19. Sequenced: peripheral blood. The CDR3 DNA reads TGTGCCAGCAGCCTACGGGGGACTAGCCTTGGGAATGAGCAGTTCTTC. It translates to CASSLRGTSLGNEQFF.